This TCR beta chain was sequenced during a study of PD-1 blockade in mismatch repair-deficient tumors. Study-level background: All were previously treated, progressing patients with some twelve mismatch repair-deficient cancer types.

About this clone itself: What it recognizes is unknown.

Findings and caveats of the study: Tumor-resident clones, often absent from pretreatment blood, expanded after pembrolizumab and then contracted.

All patients were mismatch repair deficient, assessed by either PCR or immunohistochemistry. TCR sequencing covered three patients who responded to pembrolizumab. Assay: immunoSEQ multiplex PCR; the TCRdb copy retains only in-frame clones and omits some. The repertoire holds around 120,000 clones, with about 88% as singletons. Trimming removed 2 bases at V and 5 bases at J, with 12 bases between. Germline values: CDR1 MNHEY, CDR2 SMNVEV (reference sequence). The CDR3 spans 14 residues. The TCR comes from an adult with mismatch repair-deficient cancer. This chain links TRBV27 with TRBJ2-5; tentatively, D is TRBD1 or TRBD2 (6 bases each). The sequenced sample was peripheral blood, obtained roughly 70 weeks after starting pembrolizumab. In DNA form, the CDR3 reads TGTGCCAGCAGTTTAGCGAGGAGGGGGGAGACCCAGTACTTC. It is translated as CASSLARRGETQYF.